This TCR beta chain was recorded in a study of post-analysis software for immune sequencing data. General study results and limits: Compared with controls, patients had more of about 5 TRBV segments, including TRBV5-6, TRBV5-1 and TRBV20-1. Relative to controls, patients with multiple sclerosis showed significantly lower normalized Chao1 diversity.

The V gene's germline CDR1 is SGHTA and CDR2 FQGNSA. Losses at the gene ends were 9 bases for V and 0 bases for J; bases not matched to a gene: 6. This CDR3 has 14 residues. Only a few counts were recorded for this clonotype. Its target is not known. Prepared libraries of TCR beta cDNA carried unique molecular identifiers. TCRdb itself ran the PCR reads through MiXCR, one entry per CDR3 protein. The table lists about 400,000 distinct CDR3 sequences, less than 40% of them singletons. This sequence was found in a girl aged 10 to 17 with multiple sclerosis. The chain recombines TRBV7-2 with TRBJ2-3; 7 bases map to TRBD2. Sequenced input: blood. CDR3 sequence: CASSGTMSTDTQYF. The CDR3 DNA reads TGTGCCAGTTCCGGGACTATGAGCACAGATACGCAGTATTTT.